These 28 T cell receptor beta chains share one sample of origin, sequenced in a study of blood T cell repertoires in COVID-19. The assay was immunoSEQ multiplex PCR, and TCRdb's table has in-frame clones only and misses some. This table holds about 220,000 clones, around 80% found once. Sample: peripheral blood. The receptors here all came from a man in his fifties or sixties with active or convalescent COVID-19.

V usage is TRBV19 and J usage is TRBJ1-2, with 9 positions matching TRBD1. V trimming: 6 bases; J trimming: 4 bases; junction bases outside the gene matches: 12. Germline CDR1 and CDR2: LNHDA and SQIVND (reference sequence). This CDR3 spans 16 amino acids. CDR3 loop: CASSPRTGALGYGYTF. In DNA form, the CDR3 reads TGTGCCAGTAGCCCAAGGACAGGGGCCCTGGGCTATGGCTACACCTTC.

The CDR3 DNA is TGCAGCGGGGGCGGACAGGGCTACGAGCAGTACTTC. It encodes CSGGGQGYEQYF. V and J are TRBV29-1 and TRBJ2-7; TRBD1 aligns across 8 bases. The CDR3 is made up of 12 amino acids. Trimming cost V 7 bases and J 3 bases; bases outside gene matches: 5. Per germline, CDR1 SQVTM and CDR2 ANQGSEA.

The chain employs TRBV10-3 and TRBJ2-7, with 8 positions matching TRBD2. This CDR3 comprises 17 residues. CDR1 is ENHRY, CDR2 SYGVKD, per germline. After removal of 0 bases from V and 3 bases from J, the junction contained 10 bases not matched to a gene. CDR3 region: CAISESNPLAGNYEQYF. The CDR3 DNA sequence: TGTGCCATCAGTGAGTCGAACCCGCTAGCGGGTAACTACGAGCAGTACTTC.

CDR3 DNA sequence: TGTGCCAGCAGTTTGCGGGGGACCACAGATACGCAGTATTTT. Amino acid sequence: CASSLRGTTDTQYF. The chain is built from TRBV6-5 and TRBJ2-3; the match to TRBD2 covers 7 bases. The CDR3 loop spans 14 amino acids. V gave up 4 bases and J gave up 2 bases; unmatched junction bases: 3. Germline CDR1 MNHEY, CDR2 SVGAGI.

The CDR3 DNA reads TGCAGCGTTGCCGGTCTCGGGGCCAACGTCCTGACTTTC. Amino acid sequence: CSVAGLGANVLTF. The chain joins TRBV29-1 to TRBJ2-6; D remains ambiguous. The CDR3 extends over 13 amino acids. Germline V gives CDR1 SQVTM, CDR2 ANQGSEA. V was clipped by 4 bases and J by 4 bases, with 8 bases between them.

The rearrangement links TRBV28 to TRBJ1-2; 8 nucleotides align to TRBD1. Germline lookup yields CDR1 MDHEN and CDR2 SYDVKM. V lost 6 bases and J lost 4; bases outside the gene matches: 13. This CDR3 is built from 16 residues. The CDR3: CASSTLTGGPPYGYTF. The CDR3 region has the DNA TGTGCCAGCAGCACCTTAACAGGGGGTCCACCCTATGGCTACACCTTC.

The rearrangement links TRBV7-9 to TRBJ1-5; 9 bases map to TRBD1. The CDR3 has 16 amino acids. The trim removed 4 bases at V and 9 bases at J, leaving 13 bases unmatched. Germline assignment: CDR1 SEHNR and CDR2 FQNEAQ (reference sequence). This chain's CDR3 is CASSSTGGLLGGPQHF. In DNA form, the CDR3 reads TGTGCCAGCAGCTCCACAGGGGGCCTCCTCGGGGGGCCCCAGCATTTT.

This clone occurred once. The CDR3 DNA reads as TGTGCCAGTACGGGGGATGGTGGCTACACCTTC. The encoded protein is CASTGDGGYTF. The rearrangement uses TRBV19 and TRBJ1-2; possible D gene TRBD1, 5 bases. V was pared by 7 bases and J by 7 bases, with 10 bases between. The CDR3 has 11 residues. CDR1 is LNHDA and CDR2 is SQIVND in the germline V gene (reference sequence).

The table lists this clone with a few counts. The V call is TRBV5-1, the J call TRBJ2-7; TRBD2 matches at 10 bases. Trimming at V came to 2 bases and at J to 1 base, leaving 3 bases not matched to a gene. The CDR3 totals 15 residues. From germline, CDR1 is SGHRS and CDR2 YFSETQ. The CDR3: CASSFALAGSYEQYF. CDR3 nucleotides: TGCGCCAGCAGCTTTGCACTAGCGGGATCCTACGAGCAGTACTTC.

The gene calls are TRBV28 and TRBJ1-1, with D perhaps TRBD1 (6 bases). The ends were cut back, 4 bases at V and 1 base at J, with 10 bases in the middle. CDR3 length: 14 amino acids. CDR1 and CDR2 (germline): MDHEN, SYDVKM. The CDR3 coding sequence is TGTGCCAGCAGTTCGCCAGGGGCGAACACTGAAGCTTTCTTT. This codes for CASSSPGANTEAFF.

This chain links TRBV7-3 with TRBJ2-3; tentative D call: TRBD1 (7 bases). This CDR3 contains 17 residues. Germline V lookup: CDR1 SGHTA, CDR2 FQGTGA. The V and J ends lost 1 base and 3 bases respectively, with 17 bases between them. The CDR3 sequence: CASSLMLGGRGTDTQYF. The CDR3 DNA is TGTGCCAGCAGCTTAATGCTGGGGGGCAGGGGGACAGATACGCAGTATTTT.

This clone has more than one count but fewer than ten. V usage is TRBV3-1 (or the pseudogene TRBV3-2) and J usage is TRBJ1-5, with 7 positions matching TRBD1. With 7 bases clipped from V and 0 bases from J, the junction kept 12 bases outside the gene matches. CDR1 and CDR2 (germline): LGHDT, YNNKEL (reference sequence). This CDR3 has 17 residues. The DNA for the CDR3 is TGTGCCAGCATACACAGGGGACGCACTTATAGCAATCAGCCCCAGCATTTT. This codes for CASIHRGRTYSNQPQHF.

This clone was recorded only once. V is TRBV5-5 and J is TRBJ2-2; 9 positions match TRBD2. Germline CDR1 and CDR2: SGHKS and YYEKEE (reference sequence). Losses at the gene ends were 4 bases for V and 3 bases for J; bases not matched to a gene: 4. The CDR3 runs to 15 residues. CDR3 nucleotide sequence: TGTGCCAGCAGCGTTATAGCGGGGGACACCGGGGAGCTGTTTTTT. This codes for CASSVIAGDTGELFF.

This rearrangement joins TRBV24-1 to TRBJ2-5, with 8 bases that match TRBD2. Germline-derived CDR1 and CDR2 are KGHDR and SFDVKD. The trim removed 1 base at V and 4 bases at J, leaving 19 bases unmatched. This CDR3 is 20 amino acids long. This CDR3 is CATSDLEVRGRLAPGETQYF. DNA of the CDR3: TGTGCCACCAGTGATTTAGAGGTAAGGGGGAGACTAGCGCCCGGAGAGACCCAGTACTTC.

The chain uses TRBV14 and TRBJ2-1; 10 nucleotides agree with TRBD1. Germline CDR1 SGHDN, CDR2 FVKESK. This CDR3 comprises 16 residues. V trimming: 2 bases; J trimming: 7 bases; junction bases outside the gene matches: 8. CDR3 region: CASSQIGTGDPNEQFF. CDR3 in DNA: TGTGCCAGCAGCCAAATAGGGACAGGGGATCCGAATGAGCAGTTCTTC.

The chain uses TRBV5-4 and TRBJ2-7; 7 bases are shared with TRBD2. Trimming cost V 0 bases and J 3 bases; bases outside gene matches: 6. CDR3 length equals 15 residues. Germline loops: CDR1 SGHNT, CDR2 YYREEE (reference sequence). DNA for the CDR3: TGTGCCAGCAGCTTGGGGGGCGGCGGGGGCTACGAGCAGTACGTC. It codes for CASSLGGGGGYEQYV.

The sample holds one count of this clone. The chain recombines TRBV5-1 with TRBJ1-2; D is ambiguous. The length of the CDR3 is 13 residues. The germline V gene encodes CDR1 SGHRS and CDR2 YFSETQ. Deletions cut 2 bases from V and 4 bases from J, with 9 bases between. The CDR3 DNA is TGCGCCAGCAGCTTTTCAGCGGTCTATGGCTACACCTTC. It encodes CASSFSAVYGYTF.

This chain's CDR3 is CASTLTGNNQPQHF. The CDR3 bases are TGTGCCAGCACCCTGACAGGGAACAATCAGCCCCAGCATTTT. The chain is built from TRBV2 and TRBJ1-5; 7 bases line up with TRBD1. Germline assignment: CDR1 SNHLY and CDR2 FYNNEI. The CDR3 spans 14 residues. V lost 7 bases, J lost 3 bases, and 6 bases stayed unmatched.

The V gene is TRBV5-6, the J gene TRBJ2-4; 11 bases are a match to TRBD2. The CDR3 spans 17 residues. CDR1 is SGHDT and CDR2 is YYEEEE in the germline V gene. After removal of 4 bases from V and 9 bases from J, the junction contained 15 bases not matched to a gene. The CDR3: CASSLRGLAVKGGIQYF. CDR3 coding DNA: TGTGCCAGCAGCCTCCGGGGACTAGCGGTCAAGGGGGGCATTCAGTACTTC.

CDR3 in DNA: TGCGCCAGCAGCCAATACAGGGGCCTGAACACTGAAGCTTTCTTT. Translated, it gives CASSQYRGLNTEAFF. This rearrangement joins TRBV4-3 to TRBJ1-1, with 7 positions matching TRBD1. CDR1 is LGHNA and CDR2 is YSLEER in the germline V gene. CDR3 length equals 15 residues. Trimming removed 2 bases from V and 0 bases from J; junction bases left unmatched: 3.

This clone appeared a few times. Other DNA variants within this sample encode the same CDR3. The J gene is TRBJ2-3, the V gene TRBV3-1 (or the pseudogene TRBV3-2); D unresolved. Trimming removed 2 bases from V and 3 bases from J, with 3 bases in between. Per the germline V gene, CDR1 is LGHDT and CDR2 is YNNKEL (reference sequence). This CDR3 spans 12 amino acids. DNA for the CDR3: TGTGCCAGCAGCCAACTGACAGATACGCAGTATTTT. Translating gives CASSQLTDTQYF.

The CDR3 reads CASSEAHGQGWEKLFF. CDR3 nucleotides: TGTGCCAGCAGTGAAGCTCACGGACAGGGCTGGGAAAAACTGTTTTTT. The chain uses TRBV6-1 and TRBJ1-4; 8 positions match TRBD1. The ends lost 0 bases at V and 8 bases at J; junction bases unmatched: 8. The CDR3 has 16 residues. Germline CDR1 is MNHNS and CDR2 is SASEGT.

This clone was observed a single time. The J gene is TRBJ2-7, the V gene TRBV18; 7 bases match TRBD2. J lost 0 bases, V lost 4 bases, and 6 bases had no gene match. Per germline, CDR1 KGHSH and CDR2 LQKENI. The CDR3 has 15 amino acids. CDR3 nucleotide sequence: TGTGCCAGCTCACTGGCGGCTAGCGGCTCCTACGAGCAGTACTTC. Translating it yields CASSLAASGSYEQYF. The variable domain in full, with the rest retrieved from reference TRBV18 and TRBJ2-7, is NAGVMQNPRHLVRRRGQEARLRCSPMKGHSHVYWYRQLPEEGLKFMVYLQKENIIDESGMPKERFSAEFPKEGPSILRIQQVVRGDSAAYFCASSLAASGSYEQYFGPGTRLTVT.

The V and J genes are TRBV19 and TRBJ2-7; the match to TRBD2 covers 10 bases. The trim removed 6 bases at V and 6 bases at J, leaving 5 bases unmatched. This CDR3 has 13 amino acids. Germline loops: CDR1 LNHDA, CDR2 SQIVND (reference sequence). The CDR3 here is CASSPERGGEQYF. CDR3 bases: TGTGCCAGTAGCCCTGAGCGGGGGGGCGAGCAGTACTTC. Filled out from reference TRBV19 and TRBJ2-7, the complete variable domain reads DGGITQSPKYLFRKEGQNVTLSCEQNLNHDAMYWYRQDPGQGLRLIYYSQIVNDFQKGDIAEGYSVSREKKESFPLTVTSAQKNPTAFYLCASSPERGGEQYFGPGTRLTVT.

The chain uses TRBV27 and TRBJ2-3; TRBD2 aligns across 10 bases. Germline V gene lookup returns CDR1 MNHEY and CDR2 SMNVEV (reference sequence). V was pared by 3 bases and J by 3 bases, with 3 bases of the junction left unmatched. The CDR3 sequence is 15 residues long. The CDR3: CASSFSSGSTDTQYF. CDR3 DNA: TGTGCCAGCAGTTTTTCTAGCGGGAGTACAGATACGCAGTATTTT.

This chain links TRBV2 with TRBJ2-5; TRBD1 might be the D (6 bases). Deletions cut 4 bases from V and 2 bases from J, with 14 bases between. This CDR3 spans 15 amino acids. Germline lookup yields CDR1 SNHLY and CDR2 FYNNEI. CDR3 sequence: CASSVEKGTQETQYF. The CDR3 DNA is TGTGCCAGCAGTGTCGAAAAGGGGACACAAGAGACCCAGTACTTC.

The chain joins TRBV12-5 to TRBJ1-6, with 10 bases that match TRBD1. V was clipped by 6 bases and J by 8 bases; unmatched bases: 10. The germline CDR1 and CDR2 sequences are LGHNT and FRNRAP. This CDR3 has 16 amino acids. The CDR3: CASGTSRDRGDSPLHF. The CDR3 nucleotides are TGTGCTAGTGGGACCAGCCGGGACAGGGGTGATTCACCCCTCCACTTT.

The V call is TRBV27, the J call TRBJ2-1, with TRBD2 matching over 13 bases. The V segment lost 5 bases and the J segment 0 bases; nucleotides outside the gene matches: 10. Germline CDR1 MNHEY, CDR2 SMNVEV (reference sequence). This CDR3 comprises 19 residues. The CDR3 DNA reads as TGTGCCAGCAGTGACCCGGGACTAGCGGGACTTGGCTCCTACAATGAGCAGTTCTTC. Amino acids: CASSDPGLAGLGSYNEQFF.